These T cell receptor beta chains were read from a single sample in a study of vaccination and CD4 T cells after COVID-19. Antigen specificity for these receptors is unknown. TCRdb fed the PCR reads into MiXCR, producing one record per CDR3 protein. The sample lists some 11,000 distinct CDR3 sequences; 50% to 75% were seen once. Sequencing used CD4+ T cells from blood, cultured in vitro, obtained before SARS-CoV-2 vaccination. These receptors were obtained from a human donor who had recovered from COVID-19. CDR3s include the opening cysteine and the closing phenylalanine or tryptophan. Some rows mark clone size as missing; the rest say once, few, many or name a class of expanded clone.

12 | TRBJ2-5 | . | TRBV2 | CASSEPPGSQYF
13 | TRBJ1-1 | . | TRBV5-4 | CASSWGFNTEAFF
16 | TRBJ2-5 | . | TRBV11-3 | CASSLLPGQTWGTQYF
14 | TRBJ1-1 | . | TRBV7-9 | CASSYLPGAAGAFF
15 | TRBJ1-1 | few | TRBV6-5 | CASSYSRAAGTEAFF
14 | TRBJ1-6 | few | TRBV30 | CAWSVRGIRSPLHF
15 | TRBJ2-1 | . | TRBV24-1 | CATSDPRQVHNEQFF
22 | TRBJ1-5 | . | TRBV27 | CASSLFLTQTDDSRSSNQPQHF
14 | TRBJ1-2 | few | TRBV7-2 | CASSLQGSVSGYTF
15 | TRBJ1-5 | . | TRBV24-1 | CATSPGQGFAQPQHF
12 | TRBJ2-1 | . | TRBV20-1 | CSARTGWDEQFF
12 | TRBJ1-4 | . | TRBV20-1 | CSAAAVNEKLFF
14 | TRBJ2-7 | few | TRBV20-1 | CSAGPGLATYEQYF
16 | TRBJ2-7 | . | TRBV20-1 | CSARAEIGTGGYEQYF
13 | TRBJ1-2 | . | TRBV30 | CAWSVPAGYGYTF
15 | TRBJ2-7 | . | TRBV2 | CASSEGGRKSYEQYF
13 | TRBJ1-5 | . | TRBV6-4 | CASSEGFNQPQHF
11 | TRBJ1-2 | medium-sized | TRBV4-1 | CASSQGIAYTF
13 | TRBJ2-1 | . | TRBV12-5 | CASGSYKGGEQFF
14 | TRBJ2-5 | . | TRBV7-2 | CASSFFGQGETQYF
14 | TRBJ1-1 | medium-sized | TRBV6-1 | CASSKRTGWTEAFF
15 | TRBJ1-1 | . | TRBV7-2 | CASSPREDRGGKAFF